The entry that follows covers one T cell receptor beta chain sequence. Its antigen remains unknown. Authors' data handling: Filtering was not the same, since immunoSEQ gave junction-only sequences without quality scores. The method was immunoSEQ multiplex PCR; TCRdb's version includes in-frame clones alone and lacks a portion of them. V, J and clone size were drawn from that table, and D and trimming were deduced from the DNA. The data contain about 800,000 clones, 95% to 97% of them singletons. The sample is drawn from a study of shared clonotypes between healthy human individuals. Study-wide context: Per donor, three plates held CD4 naive cells, three held CD4 memory, two held CD8 naive and one held CD8 memory.

Regarding the study as a whole: It was the non-shared clonotypes that had lower generation probabilities than clonotypes shared by all four donors.

The ends lost 3 bases at V and 1 base at J; junction bases unmatched: 8. Per the germline V gene, CDR1 is LGHNA and CDR2 is YSLEER. This CDR3 region has 17 residues. Selected positively for CCR7 and CD45RO-negative, naive CD8 cells excluded terminally differentiated effector memory CD45RA+ cells. Material: naive CD8+ T cells sorted from blood. The receptor was derived from a man aged 25-45 years in good health. The chain recombines TRBV4-3 with TRBJ2-2; TRBD1 matches at 7 bases. CDR3 sequence reads: CASSHYAGTENTGELFF. CDR3 bases: TGCGCCAGCAGCCATTACGCCGGGACAGAGAACACCGGGGAGCTGTTTTTT.